Following are 18 T cell receptor beta chains from one sample sequenced in a study of CD8 T cells in Susac syndrome (dated by TCRdb to about 2019). Libraries were prepared through the immunoSEQ multiplex PCR assay. RNA was extracted using the RNeasy kit, and about 0.5 to 1 ug of the RNA was reverse transcribed with random hexamers. The raw public data were reprocessed by TCRdb itself: fastp quality trimming at Q25, MiXCR clonotype calling, in-frame beta chains only. Identical CDR3 proteins give one entry, which carries the most common genes and DNA. In all, the sample holds approximately 260,000 distinct CDR3 sequences, and 90% to 97% of those were seen once. The ten largest clones capture about 0.094% of the sample. The sample taken for sequencing was CD4+ T cells from PBMCs. Source of these receptors: a human donor with Susac syndrome.

CDR3 nucleotide sequence: TGTGCCAGCTCACCACGAGGGAGCTATGGCTACACCTTC. This translates into CASSPRGSYGYTF. The V and J genes are TRBV18 and TRBJ1-2, with D hard to call. V was pared by 1 base and J by 4 bases, with 7 bases between. CDR1 is KGHSH, CDR2 LQKENI, per germline. The CDR3 runs 13 residues.

CDR3 coding DNA: TGTGCCAGCAGTTACTCCGGGGGAAGCACAGATACGCAGTATTTT. It specifies CASSYSGGSTDTQYF. V usage is TRBV6-6 and J usage is TRBJ2-3; perhaps TRBD2 as D (6 bases). Germline V gives CDR1 MNHNY, CDR2 SVGAGI (reference sequence). This CDR3 region has 15 residues. Trimming took off 0 bases at V and 0 bases at J, with 7 bases between the two ends.

V is TRBV18 and J is TRBJ2-3; D not certain. The CDR3 totals 14 residues. Germline lookup yields CDR1 KGHSH and CDR2 LQKENI. V gave up 1 base and J gave up 3 bases, with 8 bases separating them. This CDR3 is CASSPRGETDTQYF. CDR3 in DNA: TGTGCCAGCTCACCACGCGGCGAGACAGATACGCAGTATTTT. Full variable domain (outside the CDR3, taken from reference TRBV18 and TRBJ2-3): NAGVMQNPRHLVRRRGQEARLRCSPMKGHSHVYWYRQLPEEGLKFMVYLQKENIIDESGMPKERFSAEFPKEGPSILRIQQVVRGDSAAYFCASSPRGETDTQYFGPGTRLTVL.

The rearrangement uses TRBV29-1 and TRBJ1-1; D call uncertain. The CDR3 length is 13 residues. Germline CDR1 is SQVTM and CDR2 is ANQGSEA. V was cut by 3 bases and J by 0 bases, with 8 bases left in between. CDR3 DNA: TGCAGCGTTGAGATCAACTTGAACACTGAAGCTTTCTTT. Its protein is CSVEINLNTEAFF.

This rearrangement joins TRBV3-1 to TRBJ2-1; 9 bases agree with TRBD2. The CDR3 length is 16 residues. The junction had 7 bases not matched to a gene; V was cut back by 2 bases and J by 5 bases. Germline lookup yields CDR1 LGHDT and CDR2 YNNKEL (reference sequence). The CDR3 region has the DNA TGTGCCAGCAGCCAAAGCGCGGGAGGGCCCCACAATGAGCAGTTCTTC. The encoded protein is CASSQSAGGPHNEQFF.

This sequence joins TRBV3-1 and TRBJ2-3; 8 bases are shared with TRBD2. CDR3 length equals 17 residues. Germline values: CDR1 LGHDT, CDR2 YNNKEL (reference sequence). J was trimmed by 2 bases and V by 1 base; bases with no gene match: 8. As DNA, the CDR3 is TGTGCCAGCAGCCAAGGGATGGGCGGGAGGACCACAGATACGCAGTATTTT. Amino acids: CASSQGMGGRTTDTQYF.

The V gene is TRBV30, the J gene TRBJ2-5; 7 positions agree with TRBD1. The CDR3 is made up of 13 amino acids. V lost 2 bases to trimming and J lost 5 bases; unmatched junction nucleotides: 5. Germline assignment: CDR1 GTSNPN and CDR2 SVGIG (reference sequence). For the CDR3, the DNA is TGTGCCTGGAGTTCTGGCAGGGGGGAGACCCAGTACTTC. This gives the protein CAWSSGRGETQYF.

The rearrangement joins TRBV10-3 to TRBJ2-3; D unresolved. The CDR3 is 14 amino acids. V was clipped by 10 bases and J by 0 bases, with 14 bases between them. Germline V gene sequence: CDR1 ENHRY, CDR2 SYGVKD. The CDR3 loop reads CATQNPRSTDTQYF. DNA for the CDR3: TGTGCCACCCAAAATCCCAGGAGCACAGATACGCAGTATTTT.

The rearrangement links TRBV12-3 or TRBV12-4 to TRBJ1-2; D call uncertain. The length of the CDR3 is 14 residues. The V and J ends lost 5 bases and 6 bases respectively, with 16 bases between them. The CDR3 region has the DNA TGTGCCAGCAGTGGGCCCCCCTTAAGTCATGGCTACACCTTC. As protein: CASSGPPLSHGYTF.

The CDR3 is CASSPRGNMNTEAFF. For the CDR3, the DNA is TGCGCCAGCAGCCCGAGGGGGAACATGAACACTGAAGCTTTCTTT. The chain uses TRBV5-1 and TRBJ1-1, with D possibly TRBD1 on 6 matching bases. Germline V gives CDR1 SGHRS, CDR2 YFSETQ. The CDR3 totals 15 residues. With 4 bases removed from V and 0 bases from J, the gap between germline ends came to 13 bases.

This rearrangement joins TRBV7-9 to TRBJ2-3, with D possibly matching TRBD1 (5 bases). This CDR3 spans 12 amino acids. The germline V gene encodes CDR1 SEHNR and CDR2 FQNEAQ (reference sequence). V was cut by 10 bases and J by 2 bases, with 10 bases left in between. The CDR3 coding sequence is TGTGCCACACAGGACCTCACAGATACGCAGTATTTT. It is translated as CATQDLTDTQYF. The full variable domain, rest sourced from reference TRBV7-9 and TRBJ2-3, is DTGVSQNPRHKITKRGQNVTFRCDPISEHNRLYWYRQTLGQGPEFLTYFQNEAQLEKSRLLSDRFSAERPKGSFSTLEIQRTEQGDSAMYLCATQDLTDTQYFGPGTRLTVL.

The J gene is TRBJ2-7, the V gene TRBV5-1, with D perhaps TRBD1 or TRBD2 (5 bases each). Trimming shortened V by 0 bases and J by 3 bases, and 13 bases separated the two germline ends. The CDR3 has 15 amino acids. The germline CDR1 and CDR2 sequences are SGHRS and YFSETQ. The CDR3 DNA reads TGCGCCAGCAGCTTGGTGGGGAGAGGGGACTACGAGCAGTACTTC. Protein product: CASSLVGRGDYEQYF.

The chain has TRBV7-3 and TRBJ1-2; 8 bases are a match to TRBD1. This CDR3 region has 14 residues. Germline CDR1 and CDR2: SGHTA and FQGTGA. After removal of 4 bases from V and 7 bases from J, the junction contained 8 bases not matched to a gene. The CDR3 reads CASSSPDRGFGYTF. The CDR3 DNA sequence: TGTGCCAGCAGCTCACCAGACAGGGGATTTGGCTACACCTTC.

The chain employs TRBV30 and TRBJ2-2; 8 nucleotides match TRBD2. Trimming took 0 bases from V and 6 from J; bases not matched to a gene: 9. Per germline, CDR1 GTSNPN and CDR2 SVGIG (reference sequence). CDR3 size: 16 residues. The CDR3 protein is CAWSVRSGSNPGELFF. DNA for the CDR3: TGTGCCTGGAGTGTACGGAGCGGGAGTAATCCCGGGGAGCTGTTTTTT.

As DNA, the CDR3 is TGTGCCAGCAGTCACAGGGAGCCGAACACTGAAGCTTTCTTT. As protein: CASSHREPNTEAFF. The V and J genes are TRBV6-6 and TRBJ1-1; D perhaps matches TRBD1 (6 bases). The CDR3 contains 14 residues. Trimming removed 5 bases at V and 1 base at J, with 11 bases between. CDR1 is MNHNY, CDR2 SVGAGI, per germline (reference sequence).

This chain uses TRBV20-1 with TRBJ2-3; tentative D call: TRBD1 (5 bases). Germline CDR1 is DFQATT and CDR2 is SNEGSKA (reference sequence). The CDR3 runs 15 residues. Trimming removed 3 bases from V and 1 base from J, with 14 bases in between. The CDR3 here is CSARNIGAGTDTQYF. CDR3 in DNA: TGCAGTGCTAGGAACATAGGGGCTGGCACAGATACGCAGTATTTT.

J is TRBJ1-5 and V is TRBV20-1; unclear D gene. Germline V gene data show CDR1 as DFQATT and CDR2 as SNEGSKA (reference sequence). CDR3 size: 15 residues. The ends were cut back, 2 bases at V and 2 bases at J, with 13 bases in the middle. The chain's CDR3 is CSARKGASGNQPQHF. DNA of the CDR3: TGCAGTGCTAGAAAGGGAGCGAGCGGCAATCAGCCCCAGCATTTT.

V and J are TRBV20-1 and TRBJ2-7, with no clear D. The CDR3 sequence is 11 residues long. Germline V lookup: CDR1 DFQATT, CDR2 SNEGSKA (reference sequence). V lost 6 bases to trimming and J lost 3 bases, with 9 bases between them. The CDR3 spells CSAYDRYEQYF. Here the CDR3 DNA reads TGCAGTGCCTACGACCGCTACGAGCAGTACTTC.